This T cell receptor beta chain was obtained from a study of blood T cell repertoires in COVID-19. Per the authors' pipeline: The authors estimated nucleated cell counts from reference gene primer amplification. Sequencing used immunoSEQ multiplex PCR; TCRdb keeps in-frame clones, though not all of them. V and J calls and clone size come straight from that table; D and trimming were deduced from the DNA. The table shows approximately 100,000 clones, with about nine tenths occurring only once. The V and J ends lost 6 bases and 7 bases, in that order; junction bases with no gene match: 8. CDR3 length: 14 amino acids. Germline V gene sequence: CDR1 KGHDR, CDR2 SFDVKD.

This receptor was taken from a man aged 50-59 years with acute or convalescent COVID-19. The sequencing sample was made of peripheral blood. This chain links TRBV24-1 with TRBJ2-1; TRBD2 matches at 7 bases. The CDR3 loop is CATSPGGGVNEQFF. DNA of the CDR3: TGTGCCACCAGTCCGGGGGGAGGTGTTAATGAGCAGTTCTTC.